This T cell receptor (beta chain) was captured by sequencing in a study of blood T cell repertoires in COVID-19. The wider study: From the United States, Italy and Spain came samples of acute and convalescent COVID-19.

Per the authors' pipeline: Reference gene primer amplification gave estimated nucleated cell counts. Sequencing was performed with immunoSEQ multiplex PCR; in TCRdb, only in-frame clones are kept and a portion is missing. V and J calls and clone size are those listed in that table; D and trimming were worked out from the DNA. The profile covers approximately 15,000 clones, with roughly 80% appearing a single time and roughly 28% taken by the ten largest. The TCR originated in a human donor in a cohort sampled during active COVID-19. Sequenced: peripheral blood.

CDR3 in amino acids: CASSHRGLAVYEQYF. The CDR3 bases are TGCGCCAGCAGTCACCGGGGACTAGCGGTTTACGAGCAGTACTTC. J is TRBJ2-7 and V is TRBV23-1; 11 nucleotides align to TRBD2. TRBV23-1 is known as an ORF, though its function is uncertain. J was trimmed by 4 bases and V by 3 bases; bases with no gene match: 5. The CDR3 consists of 15 residues.